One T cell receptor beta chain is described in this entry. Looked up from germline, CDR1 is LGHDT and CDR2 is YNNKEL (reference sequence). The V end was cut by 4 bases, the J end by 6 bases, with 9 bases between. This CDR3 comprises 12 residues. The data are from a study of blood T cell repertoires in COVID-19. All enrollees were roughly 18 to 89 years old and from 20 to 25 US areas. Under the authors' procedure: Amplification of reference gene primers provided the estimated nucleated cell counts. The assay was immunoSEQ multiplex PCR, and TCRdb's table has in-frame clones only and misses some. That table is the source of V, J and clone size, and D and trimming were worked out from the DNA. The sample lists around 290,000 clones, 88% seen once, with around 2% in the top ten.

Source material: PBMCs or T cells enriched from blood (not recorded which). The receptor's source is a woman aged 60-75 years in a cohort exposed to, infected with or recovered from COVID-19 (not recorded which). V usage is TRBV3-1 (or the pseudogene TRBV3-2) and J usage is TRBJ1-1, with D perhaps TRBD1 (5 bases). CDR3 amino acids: CASSPQGSEAFF. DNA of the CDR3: TGTGCCAGCAGCCCCCAGGGATCTGAAGCTTTCTTT.